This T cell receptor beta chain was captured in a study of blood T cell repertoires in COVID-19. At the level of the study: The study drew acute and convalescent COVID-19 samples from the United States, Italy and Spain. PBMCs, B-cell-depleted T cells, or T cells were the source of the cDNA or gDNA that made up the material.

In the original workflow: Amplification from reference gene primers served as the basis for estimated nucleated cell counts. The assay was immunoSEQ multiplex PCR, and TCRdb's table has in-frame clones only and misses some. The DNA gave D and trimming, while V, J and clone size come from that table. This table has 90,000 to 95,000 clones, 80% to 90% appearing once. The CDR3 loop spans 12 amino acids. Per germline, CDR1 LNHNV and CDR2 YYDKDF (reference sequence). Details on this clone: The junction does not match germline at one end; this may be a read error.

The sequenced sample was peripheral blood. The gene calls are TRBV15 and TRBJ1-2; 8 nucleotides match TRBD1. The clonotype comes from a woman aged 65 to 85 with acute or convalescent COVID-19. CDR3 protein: CATSRGNRGWVF. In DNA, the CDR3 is TGTGCCACCAGCCGAGGGAACAGGGGGTGGGTCTTC.